The present TCR beta chain was sequenced within a study of cytomegalovirus exposure and HLA in healthy donors. A multiplex PCR was run with 60 Vbeta primers and 13 Jbeta primers. Authors' methods: Unique TCR beta chains numbered roughly 83 million in a later analysis, with around 11 million shared. Using immunoSEQ multiplex PCR, the repertoire was profiled, and TCRdb retains in-frame clones only, with some absent. V and J calls and clone size are copied from that table; D and trimming were computed from the DNA. The sample records approximately 150,000 clones, around 68% being singletons. Only a few counts were recorded for this clone. Its antigen is still unknown. General study points: Reports credit the classifier with highly specific, highly sensitive diagnosis of cytomegalovirus status. Confirmation in vitro established that a few CMV-associated chains were specific for CMV antigens.

V lost 4 bases to trimming and J lost 0 bases, with 15 bases between them. Germline values: CDR1 SGHRS, CDR2 YFSETQ. The CDR3 totals 16 residues. The chain carries TRBV5-1 and TRBJ2-3; D unclear. The sequence was obtained from a woman aged 40-49 years in good health and CMV-seropositive. Sequenced: PBMCs. The CDR3 loop is CASSPPFQTSTDTQYF. In DNA, the CDR3 is TGCGCCAGCAGCCCGCCTTTTCAAACTAGCACAGATACGCAGTATTTT.